A selection of T cell receptor beta chains follows, all from one sample in a study of vaccination and CD4 T cells after COVID-19. Antigens of these TCRs are unknown. TCRdb reanalysed the PCR reads using MiXCR and keeps one entry per CDR3 protein. Here the sample spans under 20,000 distinct CDR3 sequences, 43% being singletons. The sequences come from CD4+ T cells from blood, cultured in vitro, collected after SARS-CoV-2 vaccination. Receptors were obtained from a human donor who had recovered from COVID-19. Each CDR3 is given with its conserved first and last residue. D genes are given only for firm matches. The listing skips clone size in some rows; elsewhere it reads once, few, many or a size class.

d_gene	abundance	j_gene	v_gene	CDR3nt	CDR3aa
TRBD1	few	TRBJ1-6	TRBV6-1	TGTGCCAGCAGGGACAGGGGGAATAATTCACCCCTCCACTTT	CASRDRGNNSPLHF
TRBD1	few	TRBJ1-5	TRBV20-1	TGCAGTGCTAGATCGGGACAGGGGGCAGGACAGCCCCAGCATTTT	CSARSGQGAGQPQHF
TRBD1	.	TRBJ2-3	TRBV2	TGTGCCAGCAGTACGGACAGGGTAGATACGCAGTATTTT	CASSTDRVDTQYF
.	.	TRBJ2-1	TRBV28	TGTGCCAGCACCCATCTATACAATGAGCAGTTCTTC	CASTHLYNEQFF
.	few	TRBJ2-5	TRBV20-1	TGCAGTGTCTCGGTGGAAGAGACCCAGTACTTC	CSVSVEETQYF
TRBD1	.	TRBJ1-1	TRBV19	TGTGCCAGTAGTACAGGGGGGAGGAACACTGAAGCTTTCTTT	CASSTGGRNTEAFF
.	.	TRBJ2-3	TRBV7-2	TGTGCCAGCAGCTTAGTACCGGTGGCGCGCAGCACAGATACGCAGTATTTT	CASSLVPVARSTDTQYF
.	.	TRBJ2-2	TRBV4-1	TGCGCCAGCAGCCAACCGACCCGGGGTACCGGGGAGCTGTTTTTT	CASSQPTRGTGELFF
.	few	TRBJ1-5	TRBV28	TGTGCCAGCAGTTATAGCAATCAGCCCCAGCATTTT	CASSYSNQPQHF
.	.	TRBJ2-3	TRBV7-2	TGTGCCAGCAGCCAGGGTGGGGCCGGAGGTGGCAGAGATACGCAGTATTTT	CASSQGGAGGGRDTQYF
.	.	TRBJ2-3	TRBV10-3	TGTACCATCAGTGGTAATAGCAGCGATACGCAGTATTTT	CTISGNSSDTQYF
TRBD1	.	TRBJ1-1	TRBV18	TGTGCCAGCTCACCTAGGACAGGCGAGAACACTGAAGCTTTCTTT	CASSPRTGENTEAFF
.	.	TRBJ1-6	TRBV12-3/TRBV12-4	TGTGCCAGCAGTTTCAAGGGGCTGGGTTCACCCCTCCACTTT	CASSFKGLGSPLHF
TRBD1	few	TRBJ2-3	TRBV20-1	TGCAGTGCTCCCCGACAGGGGTTTTCGACAGATACGCAGTATTTT	CSAPRQGFSTDTQYF
TRBD1	.	TRBJ1-6	TRBV5-4	TGTGCCAGCAGCTTAGGGGGACAGGAAAATTCACCCCTCCACTTT	CASSLGGQENSPLHF
.	.	TRBJ1-2	TRBV28	TGTGCCACCCTCCCAGGGACGGACCCCTCTGGCTACACCTTC	CATLPGTDPSGYTF
.	.	TRBJ1-2	TRBV6-1	TGTGCCATCAGGCCCCCACTTAACTATGGCTACACCTTC	CAIRPPLNYGYTF
TRBD2	.	TRBJ2-5	TRBV6-2/TRBV6-3	TGTGCCAGCAGAGCTAGCGGGAGGCAAGAGACCCAGTACTTC	CASRASGRQETQYF
.	few	TRBJ1-6	TRBV28	TGTGCCAGCAGTGAAGGGACGACCTCCGGTAATTCACCCCTCCACTTT	CASSEGTTSGNSPLHF
TRBD2	.	TRBJ2-5	TRBV19	TGTGCCAGCGGACTAGCGGGAGGTTCCCAGCCGGAGACCCAGTACTTC	CASGLAGGSQPETQYF
.	.	TRBJ1-1	TRBV20-1	TGCAGTGCTAGAGACCCGAGAGGGAACACTGAAGCTTTCTTT	CSARDPRGNTEAFF
TRBD1	few	TRBJ1-2	TRBV6-1	TGTGCCAGCAGTGCCGGGACAGGGTCTGGCTACACCTTC	CASSAGTGSGYTF
TRBD2	.	TRBJ2-7	TRBV20-1	TGCAGTGCTAGAGGACAGGGAGGGCTAGCGGGAGACCTGGGCGAGCAGTACTTC	CSARGQGGLAGDLGEQYF